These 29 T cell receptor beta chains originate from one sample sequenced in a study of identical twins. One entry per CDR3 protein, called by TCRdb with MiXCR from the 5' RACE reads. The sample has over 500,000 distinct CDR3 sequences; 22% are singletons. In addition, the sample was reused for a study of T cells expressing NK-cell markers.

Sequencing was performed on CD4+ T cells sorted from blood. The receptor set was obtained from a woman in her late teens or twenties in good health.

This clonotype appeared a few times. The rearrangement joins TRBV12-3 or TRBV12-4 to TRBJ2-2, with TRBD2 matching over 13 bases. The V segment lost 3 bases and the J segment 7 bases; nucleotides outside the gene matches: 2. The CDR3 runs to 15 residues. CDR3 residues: CASSFGLAGDGELFF. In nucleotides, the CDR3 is TGTGCCAGCAGTTTCGGACTAGCGGGGGACGGGGAGCTGTTTTTT.

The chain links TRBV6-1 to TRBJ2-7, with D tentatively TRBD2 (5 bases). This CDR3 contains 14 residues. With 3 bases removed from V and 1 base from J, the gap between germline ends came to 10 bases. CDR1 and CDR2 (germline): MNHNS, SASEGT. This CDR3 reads CASSEGGGSYEQYF. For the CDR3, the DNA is TGTGCCAGCAGTGAGGGTGGCGGGTCCTACGAGCAGTACTTC.

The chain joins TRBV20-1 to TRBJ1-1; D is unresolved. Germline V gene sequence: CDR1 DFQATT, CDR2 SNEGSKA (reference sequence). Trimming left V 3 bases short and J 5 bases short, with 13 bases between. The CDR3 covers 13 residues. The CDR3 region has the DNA TGCAGTGCTAGTTGGGAGTTGGAGACTGAAGCTTTCTTT. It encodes CSASWELETEAFF.

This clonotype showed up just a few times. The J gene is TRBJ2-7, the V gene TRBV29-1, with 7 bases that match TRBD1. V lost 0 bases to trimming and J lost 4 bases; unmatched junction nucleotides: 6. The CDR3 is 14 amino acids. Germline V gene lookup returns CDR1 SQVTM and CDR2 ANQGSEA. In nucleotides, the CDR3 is TGCAGCGTTGAAGAACGACAGGGCGCGTACGAGCAGTACTTC. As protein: CSVEERQGAYEQYF.

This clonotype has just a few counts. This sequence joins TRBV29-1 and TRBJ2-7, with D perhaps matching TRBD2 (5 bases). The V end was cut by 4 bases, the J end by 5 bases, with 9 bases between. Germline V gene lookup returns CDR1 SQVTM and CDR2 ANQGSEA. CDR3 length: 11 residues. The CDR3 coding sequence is TGCAGCGTTGCGAGGGCTAACGAGCAGTACTTC. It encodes CSVARANEQYF.

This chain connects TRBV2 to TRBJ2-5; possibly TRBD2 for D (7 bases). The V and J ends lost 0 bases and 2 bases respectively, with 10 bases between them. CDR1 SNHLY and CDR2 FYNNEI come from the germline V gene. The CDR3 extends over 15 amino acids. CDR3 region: CASSEAGRGQETQYF. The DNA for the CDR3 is TGTGCCAGCAGTGAAGCGGGGAGGGGGCAAGAGACCCAGTACTTC.

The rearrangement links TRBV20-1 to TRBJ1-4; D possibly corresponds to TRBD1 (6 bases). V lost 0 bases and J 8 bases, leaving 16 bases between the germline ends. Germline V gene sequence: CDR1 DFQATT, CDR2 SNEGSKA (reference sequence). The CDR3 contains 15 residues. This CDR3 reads CSARDRGWIGEKLFF. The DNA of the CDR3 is TGCAGTGCTAGAGACAGGGGATGGATAGGAGAAAAACTGTTTTTT.

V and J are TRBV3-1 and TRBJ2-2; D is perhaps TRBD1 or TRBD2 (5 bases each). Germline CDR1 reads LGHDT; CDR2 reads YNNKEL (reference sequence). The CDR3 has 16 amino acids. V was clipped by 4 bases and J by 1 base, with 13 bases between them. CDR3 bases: TGTGCCAGCAGCCCGTTGGGACGGGTGAACACCGGGGAGCTGTTTTTT. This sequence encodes CASSPLGRVNTGELFF.

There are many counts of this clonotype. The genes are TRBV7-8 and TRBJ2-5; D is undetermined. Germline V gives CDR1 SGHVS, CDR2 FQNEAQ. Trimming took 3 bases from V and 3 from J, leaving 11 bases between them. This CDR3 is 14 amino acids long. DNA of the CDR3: TGTGCCAGCAGCTTGTCGGTAGGAAAAGAGACCCAGTACTTC. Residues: CASSLSVGKETQYF.

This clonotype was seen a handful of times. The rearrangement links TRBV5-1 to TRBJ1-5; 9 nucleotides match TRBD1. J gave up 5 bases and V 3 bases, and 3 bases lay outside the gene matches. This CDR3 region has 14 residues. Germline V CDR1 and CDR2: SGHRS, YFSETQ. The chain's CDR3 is CASSWTGVDQPQHF. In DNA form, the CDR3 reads TGCGCCAGCAGCTGGACAGGGGTCGATCAGCCCCAGCATTTT.

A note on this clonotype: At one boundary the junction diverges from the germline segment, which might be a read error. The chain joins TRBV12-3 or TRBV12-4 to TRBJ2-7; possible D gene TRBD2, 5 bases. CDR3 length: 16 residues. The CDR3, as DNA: TGTGCCAGCAGTCTAGCCGGGCGGGCGAAAAAGGGAGAGCAGTACTTC. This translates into CASSLAGRAKKGEQYF.

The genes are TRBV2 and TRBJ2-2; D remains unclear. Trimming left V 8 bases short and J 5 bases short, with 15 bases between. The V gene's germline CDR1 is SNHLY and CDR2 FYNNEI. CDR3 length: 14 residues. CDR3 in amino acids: CASGKGAGTGELFF. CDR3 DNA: TGTGCCAGCGGGAAGGGTGCAGGTACCGGGGAGCTGTTTTTT.

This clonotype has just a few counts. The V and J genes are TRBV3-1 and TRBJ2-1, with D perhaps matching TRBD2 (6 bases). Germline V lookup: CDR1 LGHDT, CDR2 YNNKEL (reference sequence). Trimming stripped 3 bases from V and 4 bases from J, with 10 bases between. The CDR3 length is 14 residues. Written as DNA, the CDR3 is TGTGCCAGCAGCCATCCTAGCGCTTACAATGAGCAGTTCTTC. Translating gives CASSHPSAYNEQFF.

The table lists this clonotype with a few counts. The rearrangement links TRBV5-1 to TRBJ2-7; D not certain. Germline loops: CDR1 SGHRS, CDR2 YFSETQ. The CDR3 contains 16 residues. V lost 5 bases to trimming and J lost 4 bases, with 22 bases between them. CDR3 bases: TGCGCCAGCAGTGGGGTCCTGGGCAGCAAGAGTTACGAGCAGTACTTC. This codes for CASSGVLGSKSYEQYF.

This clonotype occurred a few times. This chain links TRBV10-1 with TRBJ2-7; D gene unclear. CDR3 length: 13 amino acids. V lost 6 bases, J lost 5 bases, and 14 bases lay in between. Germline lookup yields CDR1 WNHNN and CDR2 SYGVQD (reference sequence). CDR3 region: CASRGGTDDEQYF. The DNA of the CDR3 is TGCGCCAGCAGAGGCGGCACCGACGACGAGCAGTACTTC.

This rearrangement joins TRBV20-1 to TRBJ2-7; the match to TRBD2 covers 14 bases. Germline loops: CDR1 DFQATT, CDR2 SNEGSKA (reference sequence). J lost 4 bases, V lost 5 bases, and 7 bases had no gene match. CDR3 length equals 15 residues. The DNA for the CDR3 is TGCAGTGCTCTTCCCGGACTAGCGGGGGGATACGAGCAGTACTTC. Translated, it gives CSALPGLAGGYEQYF.

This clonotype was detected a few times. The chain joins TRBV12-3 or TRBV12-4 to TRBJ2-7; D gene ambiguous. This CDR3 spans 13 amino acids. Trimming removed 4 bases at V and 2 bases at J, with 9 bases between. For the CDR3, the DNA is TGTGCCAGCAGTTCTCATCTCACCTACGAGCAGTACTTC. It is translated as CASSSHLTYEQYF.

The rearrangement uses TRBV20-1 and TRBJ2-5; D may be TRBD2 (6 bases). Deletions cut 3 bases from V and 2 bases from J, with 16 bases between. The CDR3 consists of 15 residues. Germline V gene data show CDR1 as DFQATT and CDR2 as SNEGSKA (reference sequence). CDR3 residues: CSARRLAVIQETQYF. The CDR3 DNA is TGCAGTGCTAGGAGGTTAGCGGTAATACAAGAGACCCAGTACTTC.

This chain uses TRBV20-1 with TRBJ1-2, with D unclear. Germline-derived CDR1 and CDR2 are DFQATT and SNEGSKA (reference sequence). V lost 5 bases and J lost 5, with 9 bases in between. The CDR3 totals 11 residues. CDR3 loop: CSALTAYGYTF. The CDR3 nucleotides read TGCAGTGCTCTAACAGCATATGGCTACACCTTC.

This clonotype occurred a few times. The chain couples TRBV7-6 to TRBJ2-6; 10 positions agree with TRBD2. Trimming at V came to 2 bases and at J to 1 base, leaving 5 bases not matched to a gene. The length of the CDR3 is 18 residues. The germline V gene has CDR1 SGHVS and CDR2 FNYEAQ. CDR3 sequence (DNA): TGTGCCAGCAGCTTACTAGCGGGGGCCTCTTCTGGGGCCAACGTCCTGACTTTC. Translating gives CASSLLAGASSGANVLTF.

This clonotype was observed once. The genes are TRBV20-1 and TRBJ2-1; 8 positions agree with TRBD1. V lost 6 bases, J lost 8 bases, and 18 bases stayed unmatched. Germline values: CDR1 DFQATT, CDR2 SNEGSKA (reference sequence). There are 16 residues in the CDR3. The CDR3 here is CSASRVAGGAGDEQFF. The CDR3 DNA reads TGCAGTGCGTCACGCGTGGCAGGGGGCGCTGGAGATGAGCAGTTCTTC.

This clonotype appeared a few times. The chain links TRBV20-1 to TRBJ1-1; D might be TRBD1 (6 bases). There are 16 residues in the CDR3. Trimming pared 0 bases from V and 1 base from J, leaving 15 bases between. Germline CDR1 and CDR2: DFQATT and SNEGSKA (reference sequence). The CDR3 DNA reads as TGCAGTGCTAGAGATTCCCGAAAGGGGGGGAACACTGAAGCTTTCTTT. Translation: CSARDSRKGGNTEAFF.

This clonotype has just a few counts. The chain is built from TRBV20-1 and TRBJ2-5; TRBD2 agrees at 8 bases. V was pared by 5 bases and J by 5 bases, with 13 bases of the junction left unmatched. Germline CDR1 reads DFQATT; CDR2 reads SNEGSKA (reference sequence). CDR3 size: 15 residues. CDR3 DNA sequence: TGCAGTGCTTCGAGGGTTGCGGGAGGAACCGAGACCCAGTACTTC. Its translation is CSASRVAGGTETQYF.

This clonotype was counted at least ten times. For the CDR3, the DNA is TGTGCCAGCAGCCAAGAAATGAGGACGGCCGGCGGATCTTTCTTT. Amino acids: CASSQEMRTAGGSFF. The V gene is TRBV14, the J gene TRBJ1-1; D is unclear. This CDR3 is built from 15 residues. V lost 0 bases to trimming and J lost 12 bases, with 20 bases between them. Germline V gives CDR1 SGHDN, CDR2 FVKESK. Based on the CDR3 plus reference TRBV14 and TRBJ1-1, the full variable domain is EAGVTQFPSHSVIEKGQTVTLRCDPISGHDNLYWYRRVMGKEIKFLLHFVKESKQDESGMPNNRFLAERTGGTYSTLKVQPAELEDSGVYFCASSQEMRTAGGSFFGQGTRLTVV.

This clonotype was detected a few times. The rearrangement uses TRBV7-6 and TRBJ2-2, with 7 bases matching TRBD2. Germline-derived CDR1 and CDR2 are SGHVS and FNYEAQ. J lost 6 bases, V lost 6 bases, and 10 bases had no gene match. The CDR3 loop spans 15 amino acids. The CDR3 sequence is CASRGRLGGSGELFF. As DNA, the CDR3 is TGTGCCAGCAGAGGCCGGTTGGGGGGGTCCGGGGAGCTGTTTTTT. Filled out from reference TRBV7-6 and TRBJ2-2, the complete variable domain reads GAGVSQSPRYKVTKRGQDVALRCDPISGHVSLYWYRQALGQGPEFLTYFNYEAQQDKSGLPNDRFSAERPEGSISTLTIQRTEQRDSAMYRCASRGRLGGSGELFFGEGSRLTVL.

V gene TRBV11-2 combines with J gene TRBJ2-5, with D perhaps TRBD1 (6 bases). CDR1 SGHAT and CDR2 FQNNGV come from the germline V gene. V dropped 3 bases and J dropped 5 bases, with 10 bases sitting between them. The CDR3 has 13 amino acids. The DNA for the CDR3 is TGTGCCAGCAGCTTCGAAAGGGGGGAGACCCAGTACTTC. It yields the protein CASSFERGETQYF.

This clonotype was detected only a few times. The CDR3 coding sequence is TGCAGCGTTGAGAATGGACATTGGCAGTACTTC. Translating gives CSVENGHWQYF. The chain is built from TRBV29-1 and TRBJ2-7, with D possibly TRBD1 on 5 matching bases. Germline values: CDR1 SQVTM, CDR2 ANQGSEA. This CDR3 comprises 11 residues. Trimming stripped 3 bases from V and 9 bases from J, with 12 bases between.

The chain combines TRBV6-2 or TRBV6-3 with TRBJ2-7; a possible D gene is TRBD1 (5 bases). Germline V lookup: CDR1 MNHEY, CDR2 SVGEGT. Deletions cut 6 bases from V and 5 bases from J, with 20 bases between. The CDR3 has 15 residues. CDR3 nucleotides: TGTGCCAGCAGGTTCCCGGGCCAAGGGGCCCACGAGCAGTACTTC. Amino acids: CASRFPGQGAHEQYF.

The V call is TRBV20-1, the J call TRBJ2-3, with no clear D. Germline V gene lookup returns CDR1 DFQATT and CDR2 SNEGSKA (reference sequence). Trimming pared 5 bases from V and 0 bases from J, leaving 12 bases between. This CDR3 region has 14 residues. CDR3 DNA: TGCAGTGCTCCGTCAGATCCGAGCACAGATACGCAGTATTTT. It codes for CSAPSDPSTDTQYF.